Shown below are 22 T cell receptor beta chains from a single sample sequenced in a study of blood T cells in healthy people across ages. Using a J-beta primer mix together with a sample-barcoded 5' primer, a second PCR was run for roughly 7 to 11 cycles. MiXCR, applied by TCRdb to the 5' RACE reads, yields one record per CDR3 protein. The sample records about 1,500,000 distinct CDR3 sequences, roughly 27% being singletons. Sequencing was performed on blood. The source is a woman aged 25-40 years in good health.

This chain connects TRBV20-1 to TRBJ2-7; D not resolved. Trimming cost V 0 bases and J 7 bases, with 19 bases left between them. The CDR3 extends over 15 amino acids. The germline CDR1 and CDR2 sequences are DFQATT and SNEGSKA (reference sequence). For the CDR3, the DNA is TGCAGTGCTAGAGAGGCAACGAGCTCCCACAATGAGCAGTACTTC. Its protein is CSAREATSSHNEQYF.

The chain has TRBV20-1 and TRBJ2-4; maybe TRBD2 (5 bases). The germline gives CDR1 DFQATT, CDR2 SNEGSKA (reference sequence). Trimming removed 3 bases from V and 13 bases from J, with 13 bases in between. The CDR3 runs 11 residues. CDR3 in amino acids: CSARREFGQYF. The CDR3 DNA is TGCAGTGCTAGGAGGGAGTTCGGGCAGTACTTC.

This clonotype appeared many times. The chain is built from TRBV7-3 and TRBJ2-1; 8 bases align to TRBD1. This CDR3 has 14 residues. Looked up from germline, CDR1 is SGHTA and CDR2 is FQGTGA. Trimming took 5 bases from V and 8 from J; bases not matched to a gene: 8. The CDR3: CASSRDRFEDEQFF. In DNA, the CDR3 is TGTGCCAGCAGCCGGGACAGGTTTGAGGATGAGCAGTTCTTC.

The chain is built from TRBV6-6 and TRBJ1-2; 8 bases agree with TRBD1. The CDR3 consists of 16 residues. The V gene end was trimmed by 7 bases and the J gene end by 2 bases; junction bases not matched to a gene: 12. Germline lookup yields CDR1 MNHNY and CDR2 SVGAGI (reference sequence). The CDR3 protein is CASTTLRGQGNYGYTF. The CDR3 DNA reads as TGTGCCAGCACTACACTACGAGGACAGGGCAACTATGGCTACACCTTC.

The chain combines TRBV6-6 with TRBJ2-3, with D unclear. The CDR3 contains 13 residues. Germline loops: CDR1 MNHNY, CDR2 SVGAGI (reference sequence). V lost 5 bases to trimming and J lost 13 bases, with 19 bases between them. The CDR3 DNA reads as TGTGCCAGCAGTCTCGACTTACAGCGCCCTAAGTATTTT. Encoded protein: CASSLDLQRPKYF.

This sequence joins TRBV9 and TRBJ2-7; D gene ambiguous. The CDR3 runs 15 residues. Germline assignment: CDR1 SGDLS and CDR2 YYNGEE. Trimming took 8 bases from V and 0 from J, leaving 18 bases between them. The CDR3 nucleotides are TGTGCCAGTAGCTACCGGGTGTTGGGCTCCTACGAGCAGTACTTC. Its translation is CASSYRVLGSYEQYF.

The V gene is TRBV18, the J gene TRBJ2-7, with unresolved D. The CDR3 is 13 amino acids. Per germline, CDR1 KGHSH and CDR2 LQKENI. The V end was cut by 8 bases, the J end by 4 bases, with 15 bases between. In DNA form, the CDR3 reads TGTGCCAGCCGATATGCCGGGCTATACGAGCAGTACTTC. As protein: CASRYAGLYEQYF.

The CDR3 sequence is CASWAGTSGLDEQFF. The CDR3 nucleotides read TGTGCCAGCTGGGCCGGGACTAGCGGCCTCGATGAGCAGTTCTTC. The genes are TRBV7-2 and TRBJ2-1, with 11 bases lining up with TRBD2. The germline V gene has CDR1 SGHTA and CDR2 FQGNSA. The CDR3 length is 15 residues. V lost 8 bases, J lost 8 bases, and 11 bases stayed unmatched.

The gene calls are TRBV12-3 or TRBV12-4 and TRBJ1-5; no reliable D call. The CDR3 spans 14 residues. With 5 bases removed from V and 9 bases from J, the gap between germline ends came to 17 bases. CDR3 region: CASSPGPEYGPQHF. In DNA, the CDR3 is TGTGCCAGCAGTCCCGGCCCAGAGTACGGGCCCCAGCATTTT.

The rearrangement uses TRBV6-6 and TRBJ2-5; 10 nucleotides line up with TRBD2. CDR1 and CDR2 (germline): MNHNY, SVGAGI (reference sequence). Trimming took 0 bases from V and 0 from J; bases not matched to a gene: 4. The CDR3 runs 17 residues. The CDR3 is CASSYSSGGTYQETQYF. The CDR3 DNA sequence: TGTGCCAGCAGTTACTCTAGCGGGGGGACGTACCAAGAGACCCAGTACTTC.

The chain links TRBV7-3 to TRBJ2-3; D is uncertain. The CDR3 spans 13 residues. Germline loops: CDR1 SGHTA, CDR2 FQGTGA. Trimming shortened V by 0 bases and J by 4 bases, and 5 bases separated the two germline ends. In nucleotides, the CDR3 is TGTGCCAGCAGCTTAACCACTCCAGATACGCAGTATTTT. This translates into CASSLTTPDTQYF.

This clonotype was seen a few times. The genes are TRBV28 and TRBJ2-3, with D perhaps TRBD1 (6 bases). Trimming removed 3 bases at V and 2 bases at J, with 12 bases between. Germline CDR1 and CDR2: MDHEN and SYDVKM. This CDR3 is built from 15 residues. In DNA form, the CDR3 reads TGTGCCAGCAGTTTGGTACAGGGAGACACAGATACGCAGTATTTT. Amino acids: CASSLVQGDTDTQYF.

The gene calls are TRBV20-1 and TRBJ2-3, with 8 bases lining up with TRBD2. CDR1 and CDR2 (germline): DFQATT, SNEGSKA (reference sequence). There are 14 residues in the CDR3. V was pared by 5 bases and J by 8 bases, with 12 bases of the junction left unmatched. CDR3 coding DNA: TGCAGTGCTCATCATAGCGGGGCACAGGGTACGCAGTATTTT. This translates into CSAHHSGAQGTQYF.

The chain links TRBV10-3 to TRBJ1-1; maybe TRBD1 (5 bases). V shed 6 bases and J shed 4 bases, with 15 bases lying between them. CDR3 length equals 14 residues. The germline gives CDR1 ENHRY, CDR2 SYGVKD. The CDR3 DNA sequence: TGTGCCATCAGGGACAAGACAAGGGTCACTGAAGCTTTCTTT. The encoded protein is CAIRDKTRVTEAFF.

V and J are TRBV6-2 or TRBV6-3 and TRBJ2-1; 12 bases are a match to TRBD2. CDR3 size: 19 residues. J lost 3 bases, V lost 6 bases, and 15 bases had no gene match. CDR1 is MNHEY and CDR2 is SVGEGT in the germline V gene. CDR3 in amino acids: CASRHGGLAGRGVYNEQFF. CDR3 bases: TGTGCCAGCAGGCATGGTGGACTAGCGGGACGGGGGGTCTACAATGAGCAGTTCTTC.

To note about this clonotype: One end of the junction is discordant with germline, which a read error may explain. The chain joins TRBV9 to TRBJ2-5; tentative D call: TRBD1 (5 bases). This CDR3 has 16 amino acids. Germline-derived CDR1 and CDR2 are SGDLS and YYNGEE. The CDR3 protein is CASSVSGLPSGETQYF. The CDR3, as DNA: TGCGCCAGCAGCGTCTCAGGGCTACCCTCCGGAGAGACCCAGTACTTC.

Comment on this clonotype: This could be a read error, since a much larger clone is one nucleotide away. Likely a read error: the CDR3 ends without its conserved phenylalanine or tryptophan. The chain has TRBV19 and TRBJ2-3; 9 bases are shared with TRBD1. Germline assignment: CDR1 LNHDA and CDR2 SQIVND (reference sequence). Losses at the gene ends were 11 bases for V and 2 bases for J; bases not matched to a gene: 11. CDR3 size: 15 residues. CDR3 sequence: CASGGQGGFTDTQYC. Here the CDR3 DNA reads TGTGCCTCAGGGGGACAGGGAGGATTCACAGATACGCAGTATTGT.

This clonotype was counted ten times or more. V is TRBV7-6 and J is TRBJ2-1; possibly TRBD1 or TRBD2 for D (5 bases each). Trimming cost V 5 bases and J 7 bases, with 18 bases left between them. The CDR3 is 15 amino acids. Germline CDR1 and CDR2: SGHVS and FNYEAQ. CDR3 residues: CASSVLGERFNEQFF. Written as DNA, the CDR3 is TGTGCCAGCAGCGTACTGGGGGAGAGGTTTAATGAGCAGTTCTTC.

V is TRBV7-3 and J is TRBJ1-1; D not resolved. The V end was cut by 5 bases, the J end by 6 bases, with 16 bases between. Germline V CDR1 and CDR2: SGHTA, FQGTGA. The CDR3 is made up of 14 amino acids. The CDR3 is CASSPVATGAEAFF. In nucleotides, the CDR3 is TGTGCCAGCAGCCCAGTGGCGACGGGCGCTGAAGCTTTCTTT.

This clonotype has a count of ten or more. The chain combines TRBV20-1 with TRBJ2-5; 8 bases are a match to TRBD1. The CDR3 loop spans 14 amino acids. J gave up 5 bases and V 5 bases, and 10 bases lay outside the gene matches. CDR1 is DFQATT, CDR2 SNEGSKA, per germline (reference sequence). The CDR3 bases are TGCAGTGCTGTTACAGGGGGAGCTAGGGAGACCCAGTACTTC. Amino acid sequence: CSAVTGGARETQYF.

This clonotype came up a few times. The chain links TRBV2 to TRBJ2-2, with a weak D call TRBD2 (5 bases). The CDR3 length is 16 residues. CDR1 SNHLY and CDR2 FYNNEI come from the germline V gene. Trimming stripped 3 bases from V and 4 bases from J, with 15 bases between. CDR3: CASSEAGFAFTGELFF. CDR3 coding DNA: TGTGCCAGCAGTGAGGCGGGTTTCGCCTTCACCGGGGAGCTGTTTTTT.

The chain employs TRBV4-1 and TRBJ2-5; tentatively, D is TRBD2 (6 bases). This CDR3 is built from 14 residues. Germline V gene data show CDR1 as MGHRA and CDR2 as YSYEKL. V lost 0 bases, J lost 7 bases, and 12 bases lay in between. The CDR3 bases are TGCGCCAGCAGCCAAGATGTCCCGCGGGGGACCCAGTACTTC. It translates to CASSQDVPRGTQYF.